These 12 T cell receptor beta chains share one sample of origin, sequenced in a study of cytomegalovirus exposure and HLA in healthy donors. PCR primers comprised 60 Vbeta and 13 Jbeta primers. Produced via immunoSEQ multiplex PCR; TCRdb's table is partial and in-frame only. Of more than 80,000 clones listed, roughly 64% are singletons. The sequenced sample was PBMCs. The receptors shown here come from a woman in her thirties or forties in good health and CMV-seropositive.

This clone was picked up a small number of times. This rearrangement joins TRBV27 to TRBJ1-3; 8 nucleotides line up with TRBD1. This CDR3 is built from 14 residues. The trim removed 5 bases at V and 7 bases at J, leaving 7 bases unmatched. Germline lookup yields CDR1 MNHEY and CDR2 SMNVEV (reference sequence). The CDR3 here is CASSRTGPFNTIYF. DNA for the CDR3: TGTGCCAGCAGTCGGACAGGGCCCTTCAACACCATATATTTT.

The chain is built from TRBV7-9 and TRBJ1-3, with 7 bases matching TRBD1. The germline V gene has CDR1 SEHNR and CDR2 FQNEAQ (reference sequence). J gave up 4 bases and V 7 bases, and 4 bases lay outside the gene matches. The CDR3 sequence is 13 residues long. The CDR3 here is CASTLQGGNTIYF. In DNA form, the CDR3 reads TGTGCCAGCACGTTACAGGGGGGAAACACCATATATTTT.

In regard to this clone: Sequence at one end of the junction differs from germline and may be a read error. V usage is TRBV29-1 and J usage is TRBJ1-2, with TRBD1 identical over 10 bases. This CDR3 region has 13 residues. Germline V gene sequence: CDR1 SQVTM, CDR2 ANQGSEA. The CDR3 loop is CSVGGQGRSGYPF. The CDR3 region has the DNA TGCAGCGTTGGGGGACAGGGGAGGTCAGGCTACCCCTTC.

This rearrangement joins TRBV11-2 to TRBJ2-5; 9 positions agree with TRBD1. Germline V gene sequence: CDR1 SGHAT, CDR2 FQNNGV. The CDR3 consists of 13 residues. V lost 6 bases to trimming and J lost 6 bases; unmatched junction nucleotides: 5. DNA of the CDR3: TGTGCCAGCAGGACAGGGGGGGGAAAGACCCAGTACTTC. Protein sequence: CASRTGGGKTQYF.

J is TRBJ1-4 and V is TRBV13; D is ambiguous. Trimming took off 6 bases at V and 2 bases at J, with 7 bases between the two ends. CDR1 and CDR2 from the germline V gene are PRHDT and FYEKMQ (reference sequence). The CDR3 consists of 13 residues. CDR3 sequence (DNA): TGTGCCAGCAGTGGAGGGACTAATGAAAAACTGTTTTTT. It is translated as CASSGGTNEKLFF.

This clone was recorded a few times. The rearrangement joins TRBV5-1 to TRBJ2-2; 8 nucleotides align to TRBD1. V lost 2 bases to trimming and J lost 2 bases; unmatched junction nucleotides: 23. Germline CDR1 SGHRS, CDR2 YFSETQ. The CDR3 length is 22 residues. The CDR3 protein is CASSLDQGARVAFTLNTGELFF. CDR3 DNA: TGCGCCAGCAGCTTAGACCAGGGGGCTCGGGTAGCTTTCACCCTAAACACCGGGGAGCTGTTTTTT.

The rearrangement joins TRBV28 to TRBJ2-7, with 7 bases identical to TRBD1. Germline V gene sequence: CDR1 MDHEN, CDR2 SYDVKM. Trimming took 6 bases from V and 3 from J; bases not matched to a gene: 8. The CDR3 is 14 residues long. CDR3 DNA sequence: TGTGCCAGCAGCCCCTGGACAGGAGGCTACGAGCAGTACTTC. Its translation: CASSPWTGGYEQYF.

This rearrangement joins TRBV5-1 to TRBJ2-1; TRBD2 matches at 16 bases. The V gene end was trimmed by 0 bases and the J gene end by 8 bases; junction bases not matched to a gene: 2. Per germline, CDR1 SGHRS and CDR2 YFSETQ. The CDR3 spans 16 residues. The CDR3 loop is CASSLEGLAGGYEQFF. The CDR3 DNA follows: TGCGCCAGCAGCTTGGAGGGACTAGCGGGAGGGTATGAGCAGTTCTTC.

The chain has TRBV6-4 and TRBJ2-3; 13 nucleotides align to TRBD2. The CDR3 totals 15 residues. Germline lookup yields CDR1 MRHNA and CDR2 SNTAGT. J lost 10 bases, V lost 6 bases, and 10 bases had no gene match. CDR3 loop: CASRQLAGGNFAQYF. In DNA, the CDR3 is TGTGCCAGCAGGCAACTAGCGGGAGGGAATTTCGCGCAGTATTTT.

The rearrangement uses TRBV10-2 and TRBJ1-2; TRBD1 aligns across 8 bases. Per the germline V gene, CDR1 is WSHSY and CDR2 is SAAADI. V lost 6 bases to trimming and J lost 5 bases; unmatched junction nucleotides: 5. The CDR3 has 13 amino acids. CDR3 nucleotides: TGCGCCAGCAGGGACAGGGAGGGGTATGGCTACACCTTC. Translated: CASRDREGYGYTF.

About this clone: Sequence at one end of the junction differs from germline and may be a read error. The CDR3 sequence: CASSLVSRREVVNEQFF. The CDR3 nucleotides read TGTGCTAGCAGCTTAGTTAGTCGGCGGGAGGTTGTGAATGAGCAGTTCTTC. The chain has TRBV11-2 and TRBJ2-1; 8 bases map to TRBD2. The CDR3 consists of 17 residues. In germline, CDR1 is SGHAT, CDR2 FQNNGV.

The chain carries TRBV19 and TRBJ2-7, with 7 bases aligning to TRBD1. Per germline, CDR1 LNHDA and CDR2 SQIVND (reference sequence). J lost 1 base, V lost 11 bases, and 17 bases had no gene match. The CDR3 sequence is 16 residues long. CDR3 DNA sequence: TGTGCCGCCCACAGGGGCGGGTTCATGTTATCCTACGAGCAGTACTTC. Encoded protein: CAAHRGGFMLSYEQYF.